One and the same sample provided the 9 T cell receptor beta chains below, sequenced in a study of T cells in Graves' hyperthyroidism and ophthalmopathy. From RNA transcripts, TCR beta CDR3 regions were amplified. In the first-round RT-PCR of the TCR CDR3, the HTBI primer set was used. Each CDR3 protein gets one entry after TCRdb re-called the multiplex PCR reads with MiXCR. The sample includes some 350,000 distinct CDR3 sequences, 20% to 30% of them seen just once. The sequenced sample consisted of blood. Source of these receptors: a man over 45 with Graves' hyperthyroidism.

This clonotype was detected only a few times. The rearrangement links TRBV7-9 to TRBJ2-5; D unresolved. The CDR3 spans 15 residues. Trimming removed 4 bases from V and 1 base from J, with 13 bases in between. The germline gives CDR1 SEHNR, CDR2 FQNEAQ (reference sequence). The CDR3 protein is CASSYLGSAQETQYF. The CDR3, as DNA: TGTGCCAGCAGCTATTTGGGCAGTGCCCAAGAGACCCAGTACTTC.

The CDR3 here is CASSLSGKASYEQYF. The CDR3 nucleotides are TGTGCCAGCAGCCTTAGCGGGAAGGCCTCCTACGAGCAGTACTTC. The chain joins TRBV27 to TRBJ2-7, with 8 bases lining up with TRBD2. J gave up 0 bases and V 6 bases, and 7 bases lay outside the gene matches. The CDR3 has 15 amino acids. Germline lookup yields CDR1 MNHEY and CDR2 SMNVEV (reference sequence).

Only a few counts were recorded for this clonotype. CDR3 protein: CSVRTGTYEQYF. CDR3 DNA sequence: TGCAGCGTTCGGACAGGGACCTACGAGCAGTACTTC. The gene calls are TRBV29-1 and TRBJ2-7; 8 nucleotides line up with TRBD1. Germline assignment: CDR1 SQVTM and CDR2 ANQGSEA. The junction had 2 bases not matched to a gene; V was cut back by 5 bases and J by 2 bases. This CDR3 has 12 residues.

The rearrangement links TRBV29-1 to TRBJ2-3; D perhaps matches TRBD2 (6 bases). The V end was cut by 5 bases, the J end by 3 bases, with 12 bases between. The germline V gene has CDR1 SQVTM and CDR2 ANQGSEA. This CDR3 spans 13 amino acids. CDR3 amino acids: CSVRWAGTDTQYF. For the CDR3, the DNA is TGCAGCGTTCGATGGGCGGGAACAGATACGCAGTATTTT.

The J gene is TRBJ2-1, the V gene TRBV5-1; TRBD1 matches at 7 bases. After removal of 4 bases from V and 10 bases from J, the junction contained 5 bases not matched to a gene. Germline values: CDR1 SGHRS, CDR2 YFSETQ. This CDR3 has 12 amino acids. The CDR3 sequence is CASSQDRAEQFF. The CDR3 DNA reads as TGCGCCAGCAGCCAAGACAGGGCAGAGCAGTTCTTC.

J is TRBJ1-2 and V is TRBV28, with 8 bases fitting TRBD1. Germline values: CDR1 MDHEN, CDR2 SYDVKM. This CDR3 spans 15 amino acids. Germline trimming cut 6 bases from V and 2 bases from J; bases unmatched to any gene: 8. CDR3 residues: CASSEDRGRNYGYTF. CDR3 nucleotides: TGTGCCAGCAGCGAAGACAGGGGCAGGAACTATGGCTACACCTTC.

In its sample, this clonotype was seen a few times. This chain uses TRBV4-1 with TRBJ2-1, with TRBD2 matching over 11 bases. Per germline, CDR1 MGHRA and CDR2 YSYEKL. The CDR3 is 18 amino acids. V shed 0 bases and J 4 bases; nucleotides not matched to a gene: 8. The CDR3 DNA sequence: TGCGCCAGCAGCCAAGATTCCACTAGCGGGAGTATTTACAATGAGCAGTTCTTC. It encodes CASSQDSTSGSIYNEQFF.

The V call is TRBV7-8, the J call TRBJ2-1; the D is unclear. Germline CDR1 is SGHVS and CDR2 is FQNEAQ. The V end lost 5 bases, the J end lost 5 bases, and 10 bases lay between the germline ends. The CDR3 has 13 amino acids. The CDR3 region has the DNA TGTGCCAGCAGCCTTGGAACCAACAATGAGCAGTTCTTC. It codes for CASSLGTNNEQFF.

This clonotype was counted a few times. This sequence joins TRBV28 and TRBJ1-5, with D unclear. The CDR3 runs 11 residues. The V gene's germline CDR1 is MDHEN and CDR2 SYDVKM. Trimming pared 3 bases from V and 9 bases from J, leaving 6 bases between. This chain's CDR3 is CASSLLPPQHF. The CDR3 region has the DNA TGTGCCAGCAGTTTGCTACCGCCCCAGCATTTT. Full variable domain (missing parts from reference TRBV28 and TRBJ1-5): DVKVTQSSRYLVKRTGEKVFLECVQDMDHENMFWYRQDPGLGLRLIYFSYDVKMKEKGDIPEGYSVSREKKERFSLILESASTNQTSMYLCASSLLPPQHFGDGTRLSIL.